This T cell receptor beta chain was recovered during a study of CD8 T cells in Susac syndrome (dated by TCRdb to between 2018 and 2021). Background for the entire study: Whether CD8+ T cell activation and differentiation in Susac syndrome was antigen driven was tested using repertoire sequencing. Study-wide conclusions, independent of this receptor: The study acknowledged that relatively few individuals were included in the TCR sequencing and HLA analysis.

For CDR1 and CDR2, the germline V gene lists SGHTA and FQGTGA. The germline ends are 20 bases apart after V is trimmed by 5 bases and J by 4 bases. The CDR3 runs 16 amino acids, cysteine and phenylalanine included. The kept DNA is CDR3 alone, 48 bases in frame from the first base. High-throughput TCR beta sequencing profiled peripheral blood CD8+ and CD4+ T cells from healthy donors, Susac syndrome patients and multiple sclerosis patients. Treatment-naive patients with stable or active relapsing-remitting disease fulfilling revised McDonald criteria were used as multiple sclerosis controls. Bulk CD8+ and CD4+ T cells were purified by magnetic negative isolation, whereas CD8+ TEMRA cells were enriched by FACS. Blood was collected in EDTA tubes and processed within 24 hours, with PBMCs isolated through density gradient centrifugation. PBMCs destined for TCR sequencing were cryopreserved in liquid nitrogen and later thawed in a 37 °C water bath. The sorted or isolated CD4+, CD8+ and CD8+ TEMRA cells reached a purity of at least 90%.

On this clonotype: It has no known antigen specificity. No much larger clonotype is one base removed from it; base qualities were not supplied.

RNA was extracted with the RNeasy kit and 0.5 to 1 ug was reverse transcribed using random hexamers. TCR beta CDR3 regions were amplified with the immunoSEQ multiplex PCR assay covering 54 Vbeta and 13 Jbeta segments. PCR amplification bias was corrected using a synthetic template baseline for primer optimization and computational correction. In the original analysis: Reads were annotated to V, D and J genes per IMGT and analyzed with immunoSEQ Analyzer, keeping only productive sequences. Clonality was calculated as one minus the Shannon entropy normalized by log2 of the number of productive unique sequences. Public and private clones were assessed among the 100 most prevalent clones of each patient and control. Susac-specific clones were defined as absent from healthy and MS cohorts, 1052 published viral clones and other ImmuneACCESS disease sequences. TCRdb reanalyzed the raw reads on its own, using fastp at Q25 for trimming and MiXCR for clone calling, and kept in-frame beta chains. Rows are unified per CDR3 protein, each entry keeping the most common DNA and genes. The V and J calls and clone size are TCRdb's, not the authors'. The sample data list 300,000 to 350,000 distinct CDR3 sequences, and about 91% of these were observed just once. The ten largest account for 0.065% of the sample.

The receptor chain draws on TRBV7-3 and TRBJ2-5, with TRBD1 perhaps the D gene, on 5 matching bases. The receptor's source is a human donor with multiple sclerosis. Sequencing was done on a sample of CD4+ T cells from PBMCs. The CDR3 loop reads CASSPQASTQGETQYF. DNA sequence: TGTGCCAGCAGCCCACAAGCTTCAACCCAGGGAGAGACCCAGTACTTC. Reference TRBV7-3 and TRBJ2-5 proteins supply the regions before and after the CDR3; the full variable domain is: GAGVSQTPSNKVTEKGKYVELRCDPISGHTALYWYRQSLGQGPEFLIYFQGTGAADDSGLPNDRFFAVRPEGSVSTLKIQRTERGDSAVYLCASSPQASTQGETQYFGPGTRLLVL.